This TCR beta chain appears in the sequencing data of a study of cytomegalovirus exposure and HLA in healthy donors (TCRdb year 2017). Study-wide context: In an earlier analysis of 587 of the donors, 250 to 300 Gb of sequence data and approximately 120 million unique TCR beta sequences from roughly 180 million T cells were reported. All discovery cohort repertoires had been generated using a single sequencing platform. Because of strong linkage in the cohort, a handful of DR-DQ haplotypes were treated as single units for association and clustering. A later genetic analysis took genome-wide SNP genotypes for about 55% of the 666 donors and used that subset as a discovery cohort. Among the roughly 390 genotyped donors, 81% belonged to the genetic ancestry cluster associated with self-reported Caucasian donors. To predict cytomegalovirus infection status, the study brought together high-throughput TCR immunosequencing, statistical association of individual TCRs with disease status, and machine learning. HLA typing included class I and class II loci at four-digit resolution. To study patterns of TCR occurrence, a later analysis re-analyzed previously published TCR beta repertoires from hundreds of donors and added high-resolution HLA genotyping. Rather than drawing on any new phenotypic data, the later analysis identified candidate immune exposures from TCR beta sequences and the way those sequences occurred across donors. Across 300 to 500 genotyped donors of the cohort, an average of about 240,000 unique TCR beta nucleotide sequences per donor were sequenced, and around 20% of those sequences were non-productive. The number of donors typed differed by locus, with roughly 629-640 for A, B, C, DRB1 and DQB1, about 500 for DQA1, some 570 for DPA1, and roughly 450 for DPB1. The study aimed to test whether signatures of past pathogen exposure could be identified by cataloging public T cell receptors. Along with the roughly 670-subject first cohort, a separate validation cohort of over a hundred different subjects was used. Roughly 290 gigabases of sequencing data and 70 million to 95 million unique TCR sequences made up an early release that covered several hundred HLA-typed donors. Donor age, sex, ethnicity and CMV serostatus were compiled together with the repertoire data. An earlier analysis of around 540 of the donors applied high-throughput TCR beta sequencing to assess whether each TCR beta V gene segment acted as functional or pseudogenic. The T cell repertoires of 670 or so subjects were profiled by immunosequencing and related to cytomegalovirus serostatus. The paper's findings and limits, for the study overall: Because counts were too low, some 17 rarely observed V segments, including chromosome 9 orphons, were excluded from the earlier analysis of several hundred of the donors. The classifier was reported to diagnose cytomegalovirus status with high specificity and sensitivity in both the original and validation cohorts. The study gave a list of about 150 TCR beta chains associated with cytomegalovirus. Most TCR sequences were observed very rarely across donors, whereas some public TCRs were present in many individuals. The only immune exposure information available for the cohort was CMV serostatus. A cluster of highly shared sequence variants was judged likely to represent a technical artifact of the sequencing pipeline. An association between a missense DCLRE1C variant and V-gene and J-gene trimming of TCR beta chains was found in a later genetic analysis and replicated in an independent cohort. Correlated functional status among segregating V segments might be attributable to linkage disequilibrium, but an unknown experimental factor could not be ruled out. A later genetic analysis reported fewer N-insertions in productive TCRs among donors in an Asian-associated ancestry cluster than the roughly 650-donor mean. A later analysis associated 17,000 or so TCR beta sequences with specific HLA alleles at a false discovery rate of 0.05. A further reported finding was that TCR beta sequences accurately predicted the HLA-A and HLA-B alleles for most subjects in the first cohort. Because HLA typing was missing for some donors at each locus, association tests included only the typed subset. The presence/absence analyses assumed that sequencing depth was roughly uniform across donors, and that assumption may not be true. Three of the identified cytomegalovirus-associated TCR beta chains were confirmed in vitro to be specific for cytomegalovirus antigens. According to a later analysis, parvovirus B19, influenza, CMV and Epstein-Barr virus appeared linked to several top co-occurrence clusters. Broadly in line with IMGT annotations, most TCR beta V segments showed up in productive rearrangements about 87% or about 30% of the time in an earlier analysis of under 700 of the donors. In a later analysis, HLA-associated TCR beta chains showed more clonal expansion and lower generation probabilities than non-associated chains that were equally common. The 87-base-pair reads could not distinguish some IMGT-functional V segments, including TRBV6-2 and TRBV6-3, so those segments were excluded. Only TCR beta chains were sequenced in this cohort, and the absence of alpha or paired-chain data limited detectable features. A later analysis found that TCR association rates varied across HLA loci, with DRB1 alleles showing the most associated TCRs and HLA-C alleles the fewest. The authors suggested that the approach could potentially be extended to other disease states and immunological phenotypes. A later analysis found that most CMV-associated TCR beta chains appeared HLA-restricted, with HLA associations seemingly driven largely by CMV exposure. When HLA alleles, especially DR and DQ, strongly co-occurred, TCR associations were difficult to assign to individual alleles.

As regards this clone: Its target antigen remains unknown. No much larger clonotype is one base removed from it; base qualities were not supplied.

The CDR3 covers 16 residues, taking in both the cysteine and the phenylalanine. Only the CDR3 DNA stays, 48 bases, in frame from base 1. Sequences LNHDA (CDR1) and SQIVND (CDR2) are obtained from the germline V gene (reference sequence). V trim: 4 bases; J trim: 0 bases; unmatched bases: 8. The library relied on the immunoSEQ multiplex PCR assay. For the multiplex PCR, a mixture combining 60 forward primers for TCR Vbeta segments and 13 reverse primers for TCR Jbeta segments was used. The CDR3 region of rearranged TCR beta genes was amplified from genomic DNA by a multiplex PCR assay. Amplified TCR beta libraries were sequenced as 87-base-pair reads on the Illumina HiSeq System. For the original study's pipeline: In a later analysis, some 80 million unique TCR beta chains were counted across the roughly 670 repertoires, and roughly 10 million of these chains were shared by at least two donors. Raw reads were error-corrected and collapsed into unique sequences by a nearest-neighbor algorithm in which closely related sequences were merged to remove PCR and sequencing errors. CDR3 sequences were aligned to IMGT reference sequences to assign V, D and J gene segments. For a sequence to be retained, a match of at least six nucleotides was required to both a V gene segment and a J gene segment. A rearrangement was called productive if the CDR3 had no stop codons and remained in frame with V and J, and every other rearrangement was called non-productive. Following IMGT convention, CDR3 was defined as the stretch from the second conserved V-encoded cysteine up to the conserved J-encoded phenylalanine. In an earlier analysis of roughly 610 of the donors, sequences lacking an unambiguous match to a single V gene segment were excluded. An earlier analysis of several hundred of the donors called V segments functional above 56.7% productive rearrangements and segregating when the between-donor standard deviation exceeded 5%. A statistical classification framework was built for diagnosing cytomegalovirus status from the catalog of TCR beta chain sequences. In a later analysis, TCR nucleotide sequences were compared against IMGT/GENE-DB human TR gene sequences so that V and J genes could be assigned. Using the TCRdist pipeline, a later analysis assigned CDR3 sequences along with most-parsimonious VDJ recombination scenarios. In a later analysis, each TCR beta chain was defined by its CDR3 amino acid sequence together with its V-gene family, and reads lacking a unique V-gene family were excluded. A later analysis removed over 500 highly shared, low-generation-probability nucleotide sequences to deal with suspected cross-contamination and a sequencing artifact. In a later analysis, a clonal expansion index for each public chain was calculated from normalized within-repertoire ranks of inferred template counts. In a later analysis, generation probabilities were computed with a VDJ recombination model fitted to out-of-frame rearrangements, and the resulting probabilities were checked against IGoR. A later analysis scored TCR-TCR, TCR-HLA and TCR-CMV co-occurrence with hypergeometric tests, applying a repertoire-size bias correction to TCR pairs. To estimate false discovery rates, a later analysis permuted the HLA or CMV assignments 20 times. A later analysis grouped co-occurring TCRs with DBSCAN, adding TCRdist sequence similarity when clustering within HLA-allele-positive subsets. Repertoires with fewer than 30,000 or more than 120,000 public chains, plus five repertoires with anomalous nucleotide sharing, were excluded from co-occurrence clustering. As stored in TCRdb, this immuneACCESS dataset retains in-frame rearrangements with V and J assigned. A fraction of the clones does not appear; measured against another copy, unresolved V genes explain less than half of the discrepancy, and the remainder lacks a known reason. D and trimming come from the DNA, and the V and J calls and clone size come from that table. This sample gives approximately 100,000 clones in total; around 84% of them show up just once. Over 2% of the sample is held by the ten biggest clonotypes.

The cohort comprised fewer than 750 healthy bone marrow donors. All cohort members were sampled while nominally healthy, although unrecorded immune exposures were likely present. The donor was CMV seronegative and was included in the group of about 350 seronegative cohort members. A peripheral blood sample was provided by each donor, and peripheral blood mononuclear cells were used for TCR beta sequencing. The Qiagen DNeasy Blood Extraction Kit was used to extract genomic DNA from the blood cell samples. The receptor chain draws on TRBV19 and TRBJ1-1; 7 central nucleotides agree with TRBD1. The specimen was PBMCs. The sequence was collected from a man in his late teens or twenties in good health and CMV-seronegative. The nucleotides are TGTGCCAGTAGTACTCACCCGACAGGGATGAACACTGAAGCTTTCTTT. The encoded protein is CASSTHPTGMNTEAFF.